These 27 T cell receptor beta chains came from one sample sequenced in a study of TIL therapy for anti-PD-1-resistant metastatic lung cancer. Indicated time point: pre-treatment sample, taken before nivolumab and TIL therapy. The tumor samples were excised metastases, mostly pleural nodules or supraclavicular lymph nodes. The libraries were made with immunoSEQ v3. Clones were read by immunoSEQ multiplex PCR, and TCRdb kept only the in-frame ones, dropping some. The sample has about 13,000 clones, less than 75% seen once. The specimen was tumor tissue, collected at baseline. These receptors were taken from a woman aged 30 to 85 with non-small cell lung cancer.

This clone has more than one count but fewer than ten. The chain combines TRBV19 with TRBJ1-6; D is unresolved. V dropped 2 bases and J dropped 12 bases, with 20 bases sitting between them. Looked up from germline, CDR1 is LNHDA and CDR2 is SQIVND (reference sequence). CDR3 length equals 16 residues. In DNA form, the CDR3 reads TGTGCCAGTAGTATAACCCCGGGCGCCTTGAGAGGACCCCTCCACTTT. Its protein product is CASSITPGALRGPLHF.

The V gene is TRBV6-1, the J gene TRBJ2-5; D might be TRBD1 or TRBD2, each matching 5 bases. Near its end, the DNA agrees better with TRBJ2-7, so the J call may be wrong. CDR1 and CDR2 (germline): MNHNS, SASEGT. The CDR3 loop spans 15 amino acids. Here the CDR3 reads CASTKDKGSSYEQYF. As DNA, the CDR3 is TGTGCCAGCACCAAGGACAAGGGGAGCTCCTACGAGCAGTACTTC.

The chain combines TRBV9 with TRBJ1-1, with unresolved D. Germline CDR1 reads SGDLS; CDR2 reads YYNGEE. The CDR3 has 14 residues. Trimming left V 0 bases short and J 0 bases short, with 6 bases between. The CDR3 sequence: CASSVDPVNTEAFF. The CDR3 bases are TGTGCCAGCAGCGTAGACCCAGTGAACACTGAAGCTTTCTTT.

This clone was counted between two and nine times. V and J are TRBV10-1 and TRBJ1-6; D gene unclear. The ends were cut back, 0 bases at V and 7 bases at J, with 7 bases in the middle. This CDR3 is 14 amino acids long. In germline, CDR1 is WNHNN, CDR2 SYGVQD (reference sequence). The CDR3 protein is CASSESTENSPLHF. CDR3 nucleotide sequence: TGCGCCAGCAGTGAGTCGACGGAAAATTCACCCCTCCACTTT.

Only a few counts were recorded for this clone. This chain connects TRBV23-1 to TRBJ2-3; D not certain. TRBV23-1 is assigned to the ORF class and has an uncertain function. V lost 6 bases, J lost 2 bases, and 9 bases lay in between. The CDR3 has 13 amino acids. CDR3 region: CASRPSITDTQYF. CDR3 nucleotides: TGCGCCAGCAGGCCGAGCATCACAGATACGCAGTATTTT.

The J gene is TRBJ2-1, the V gene TRBV4-1, with 8 bases that match TRBD2. The ends lost 8 bases at V and 9 bases at J; junction bases unmatched: 3. The germline CDR1 and CDR2 sequences are MGHRA and YSYEKL. This CDR3 region has 11 residues. The CDR3 coding sequence is TGCGCCAGCTCCCGGGGGGGTGAGCAGTTCTTC. The encoded protein is CASSRGGEQFF.

Here the CDR3 DNA reads TGTGCCATCAGTGAGGGAACAGGGCGACTGGAGACCCAGTACTTC. It specifies CAISEGTGRLETQYF. The rearrangement joins TRBV10-3 to TRBJ2-5, with a weak D call TRBD1 (6 bases). Germline V gives CDR1 ENHRY, CDR2 SYGVKD. The CDR3 covers 15 residues. Deletions cut 2 bases from V and 5 bases from J, with 15 bases between.

This clone was counted a few times. The rearrangement uses TRBV7-2 and TRBJ2-5; 7 bases are shared with TRBD2. The junction had 4 bases not matched to a gene; V was cut back by 1 base and J by 5 bases. CDR3 length: 14 amino acids. Per germline, CDR1 SGHTA and CDR2 FQGNSA. CDR3 in amino acids: CASSLESGRETQYF. DNA of the CDR3: TGTGCCAGCAGCTTAGAGTCCGGGAGGGAGACCCAGTACTTC.

The rearrangement joins TRBV14 to TRBJ1-4; TRBD1 might be the D (6 bases). The germline CDR1 and CDR2 sequences are SGHDN and FVKESK. The CDR3 consists of 14 residues. V was clipped by 6 bases and J by 8 bases, with 16 bases between them. The CDR3 loop is CASREQGEDEKLFF. CDR3 bases: TGTGCCAGCAGGGAACAGGGTGAAGACGAAAAACTGTTTTTT.

This clone was detected only a few times. CDR3 in amino acids: CASSFSGQSSYEQYF. The CDR3 coding sequence is TGCGCCAGCAGCTTTTCGGGACAGAGCTCCTACGAGCAGTACTTC. The rearrangement uses TRBV5-1 and TRBJ2-7; 7 bases are a match to TRBD1. CDR3 length equals 15 residues. Trimming cost V 2 bases and J 0 bases; bases outside gene matches: 5. Germline lookup yields CDR1 SGHRS and CDR2 YFSETQ.

V and J are TRBV9 and TRBJ2-5; 7 bases agree with TRBD2. The germline V gene has CDR1 SGDLS and CDR2 YYNGEE. The CDR3 has 15 amino acids. Losses at the gene ends were 0 bases for V and 4 bases for J; bases not matched to a gene: 6. The CDR3 reads CASSVVGREGETQYF. CDR3 nucleotides: TGTGCCAGCAGCGTAGTCGGCAGGGAGGGAGAGACCCAGTACTTC. The whole variable domain, remainder taken from reference TRBV9 and TRBJ2-5, is DSGVTQTPKHLITATGQRVTLRCSPRSGDLSVYWYQQSLDQGLQFLIQYYNGEERAKGNILERFSAQQFPDLHSELNLSSLELGDSALYFCASSVVGREGETQYFGPGTRLLVL.

The J gene is TRBJ1-4, the V gene TRBV1. TRBV1 is a pseudogene locus. The CDR3 extends over 17 amino acids. CDR3 coding DNA: TGCACCAGCAGCCAAAAAAGAGCGGCAGCAACTAATGAAAAACTGTTTTTT. It translates to CTSSQKRAAATNEKLFF.

This clone was observed a few times. This chain connects TRBV6-5 to TRBJ2-2; no reliable D call. The CDR3 extends over 14 amino acids. Trimming removed 1 base at V and 2 bases at J, with 5 bases between. Germline V gives CDR1 MNHEY, CDR2 SVGAGI. CDR3 residues: CASSYWDNTGELFF. CDR3 bases: TGTGCCAGCAGTTACTGGGATAACACCGGGGAGCTGTTTTTT.

This clone was counted a few times. The chain links TRBV7-4 to TRBJ2-1; D perhaps matches TRBD2 (5 bases). This CDR3 has 16 residues. V was trimmed by 5 bases and J by 0 bases, leaving 14 bases between them. Per germline, CDR1 SGHVT and CDR2 SQSDAQ. The CDR3 protein is CASSLDPGSSYNEQFF. The CDR3, as DNA: TGTGCCAGCAGCCTCGATCCGGGGAGCTCCTACAATGAGCAGTTCTTC. Complete variable domain (other parts from reference TRBV7-4 and TRBJ2-1): GAGVSQSPRYKVAKRGRDVALRCDSISGHVTLYWYRQTLGQGSEVLTYSQSDAQRDKSGRPSGRFSAERPERSVSTLKIQRTEQGDSAVYLCASSLDPGSSYNEQFFGPGTRLTVL.

This chain uses TRBV9 with TRBJ2-1; 13 bases agree with TRBD2. V shed 4 bases and J 2 bases; nucleotides not matched to a gene: 3. In germline, CDR1 is SGDLS, CDR2 YYNGEE. CDR3 length: 16 amino acids. CDR3 amino acids: CASSPTSGGAYNEQFF. The CDR3 DNA follows: TGTGCCAGCAGCCCAACTAGCGGGGGGGCCTACAATGAGCAGTTCTTC.

This clone was seen only a few times. The chain carries TRBV10-1 and TRBJ1-1; the D is unclear. The length of the CDR3 is 13 residues. V lost 3 bases and J 5 bases, leaving 10 bases between the germline ends. Germline CDR1 is WNHNN and CDR2 is SYGVQD (reference sequence). The CDR3 nucleotides read TGCGCCAGCAGTGAAACGGGAGGGACTGAAGCTTTCTTT. Amino acid sequence: CASSETGGTEAFF.

This clone was counted a single time. The rearrangement joins TRBV12-5 to TRBJ2-7; either TRBD1 or TRBD2 may fit D (6 bases each). This CDR3 contains 13 residues. V lost 3 bases and J 6 bases, leaving 12 bases between the germline ends. Germline V gene lookup returns CDR1 LGHNT and CDR2 FRNRAP. The CDR3 nucleotides read TGTGCTAGTGGTTTAGGAGGGGGAGGCGAGCAGTACTTC. Translating it yields CASGLGGGGEQYF.

CDR3 nucleotide sequence: TGTGCCAGCAGCTTAGAGGTGGGAGGTATAAGCAATGAGCAGTTCTTC. This codes for CASSLEVGGISNEQFF. The J gene is TRBJ2-1, the V gene TRBV7-9; a possible D gene is TRBD2 (6 bases). From germline, CDR1 is SEHNR and CDR2 FQNEAQ (reference sequence). Trimming removed 1 base at V and 6 bases at J, with 16 bases between. The CDR3 has 16 amino acids.

The chain combines TRBV5-3 with TRBJ1-2; D is perhaps TRBD1 (6 bases). TRBV5-3 is labeled an ORF, and its function is uncertain. The CDR3 has 13 residues. The germline V and J ends were trimmed by 8 bases and 3 bases, with 14 bases remaining between them. The CDR3 sequence: CARDKTGDYGYTF. Here the CDR3 DNA reads TGTGCCAGGGATAAGACAGGCGACTATGGCTACACCTTC.

This chain joins TRBV19 and TRBJ1-6; the D is unclear. CDR3 length equals 15 residues. Germline assignment: CDR1 LNHDA and CDR2 SQIVND (reference sequence). V lost 3 bases, J lost 0 bases, and 6 bases lay in between. CDR3 protein: CASSMGSSYNSPLHF. CDR3 DNA: TGTGCCAGTAGTATGGGAAGCTCCTATAATTCACCCCTCCACTTT.

The V call is TRBV7-9, the J call TRBJ1-1, with D possibly being TRBD1 (6 bases). Trimming took off 7 bases at V and 1 base at J, with 10 bases between the two ends. CDR3 length: 13 residues. Germline lookup yields CDR1 SEHNR and CDR2 FQNEAQ (reference sequence). The CDR3 DNA sequence: TGTGCCAGCAATAAACAGGGGAACACTGAAGCTTTCTTT. Its translation is CASNKQGNTEAFF.

This chain connects TRBV7-6 to TRBJ1-3; D unclear. Germline loops: CDR1 SGHVS, CDR2 FNYEAQ. V shed 3 bases and J shed 0 bases, with 9 bases lying between them. This CDR3 has 15 amino acids. Written as DNA, the CDR3 is TGTGCCAGCAGCTTCGATGAGAGCTCTGGAAACACCATATATTTT. Translated: CASSFDESSGNTIYF.

This clone was picked up one time. The chain recombines TRBV5-5 with TRBJ2-2, with 9 bases matching TRBD2. The V gene end was trimmed by 0 bases and the J gene end by 9 bases; junction bases not matched to a gene: 9. Germline V gives CDR1 SGHKS, CDR2 YYEKEE (reference sequence). The CDR3 runs to 16 residues. The CDR3 coding sequence is TGTGCCAGCAGCTTGGGCGGGAGGGCCGCTGTAAGGGAGCTGTTTTTT. It encodes CASSLGGRAAVRELFF. The full variable domain, rest sourced from reference TRBV5-5 and TRBJ2-2, is DAGVTQSPTHLIKTRGQQVTLRCSPISGHKSVSWYQQVLGQGPQFIFQYYEKEERGRGNFPDRFSARQFPNYSSELNVNALLLGDSALYLCASSLGGRAAVRELFFGEGSRLTVL.

In the case of this clone: Other DNA sequences in the same sample also yield this CDR3. V gene TRBV6-1 combines with J gene TRBJ2-2; a weak D match, TRBD1 (6 bases). Germline CDR1 is MNHNS and CDR2 is SASEGT. The CDR3 runs to 14 residues. V was shortened by 6 bases and J by 2 bases, with 10 bases between the two germline ends. The CDR3, as DNA: TGTGCCAGCAGCCTGGACAGAAACACCGGGGAGCTGTTTTTT. Protein sequence: CASSLDRNTGELFF.

The chain recombines TRBV7-3 with TRBJ1-6; D gene ambiguous. CDR1 and CDR2 (germline): SGHTA, FQGTGA. Trimming cost V 2 bases and J 5 bases, with 10 bases left between them. This CDR3 has 15 amino acids. The DNA for the CDR3 is TGTGCCAGCAGCTTATCGGCGGGGAATAATTCACCCCTCCACTTT. Residues: CASSLSAGNNSPLHF. The full variable domain, rest sourced from reference TRBV7-3 and TRBJ1-6, is GAGVSQTPSNKVTEKGKYVELRCDPISGHTALYWYRQSLGQGPEFLIYFQGTGAADDSGLPNDRFFAVRPEGSVSTLKIQRTERGDSAVYLCASSLSAGNNSPLHFGNGTRLTVT.

V is TRBV5-1 and J is TRBJ1-6, with a weak D call TRBD1 (6 bases). V was shortened by 7 bases and J by 8 bases, with 13 bases between the two germline ends. The CDR3 covers 13 residues. CDR1 is SGHRS, CDR2 YFSETQ, per germline. The CDR3 nucleotides read TGCGCCAGCGGGGACAACGAGGATTCACCCCTCCACTTT. Residues: CASGDNEDSPLHF.

The chain carries TRBV5-6 and TRBJ1-1; possible D gene TRBD1, 6 bases. V dropped 2 bases and J dropped 7 bases, with 15 bases sitting between them. CDR1 and CDR2 (germline): SGHDT, YYEEEE. CDR3 length equals 14 residues. CDR3 nucleotides: TGTGCCAGCAGCTTATTAGACAGGTTCGGTGAAGCTTTCTTT. Its protein product is CASSLLDRFGEAFF. The full variable domain, in which reference TRBV5-6 and TRBJ1-1 provide the parts outside the CDR3, is DAGVTQSPTHLIKTRGQQVTLRCSPKSGHDTVSWYQQALGQGPQFIFQYYEEEERQRGNFPDRFSGHQFPNYSSELNVNALLLGDSALYLCASSLLDRFGEAFFGQGTRLTVV.